This T cell receptor (beta chain) was obtained from a study of beta chain features in type 1 diabetes. Study-level findings and limits: Shortening of TCRB CDR3s, moderate but significant, appeared in all four CD4+ subsets of Type 1 diabetes patients.

This clone was seen a few times. Its cognate antigen is unknown. Researchers reported sorting CD4+ naive, central memory, regulatory and stem cell-like memory cells via CD45RO/CCR7/CD25/CD127/CD95/CD27. Sorting produced populations that all topped 98% purity. CDR1 is ENHRY and CDR2 is SYGVKD in the germline V gene. This CDR3 spans 11 amino acids. V was pared by 9 bases and J by 7 bases, with 3 bases of the junction left unmatched. Every isolated RNA sample was fully reverse transcribed, so sequencing captured expressed TCRB transcripts. Produced via immunoSEQ multiplex PCR; TCRdb's table is partial and in-frame only. The sample consists of about 160,000 clones, approximately 9% of them appearing once.

The sequenced material came from central memory CD4+ T cells from blood. The clonotype was recovered from a woman aged 18-30 years with type 1 diabetes. V usage is TRBV10-3 and J usage is TRBJ2-1; 7 bases match TRBD1. CDR3 residues: CAIRGQNEQFF. CDR3 in DNA: TGTGCCATTAGGGGACAGAATGAGCAGTTCTTC.